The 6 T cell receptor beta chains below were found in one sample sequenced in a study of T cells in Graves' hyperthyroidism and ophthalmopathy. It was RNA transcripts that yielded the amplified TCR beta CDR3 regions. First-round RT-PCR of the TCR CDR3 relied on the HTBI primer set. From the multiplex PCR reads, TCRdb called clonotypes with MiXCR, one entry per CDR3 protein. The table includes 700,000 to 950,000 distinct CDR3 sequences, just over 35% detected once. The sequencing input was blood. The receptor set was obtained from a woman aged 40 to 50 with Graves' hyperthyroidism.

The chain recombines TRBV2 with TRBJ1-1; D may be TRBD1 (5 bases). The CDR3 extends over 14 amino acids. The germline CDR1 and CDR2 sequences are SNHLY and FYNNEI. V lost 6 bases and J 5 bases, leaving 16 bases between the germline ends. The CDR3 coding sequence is TGTGCCAGCAGACCGGGGACGGCGGGGACTGAAGCTTTCTTT. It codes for CASRPGTAGTEAFF.

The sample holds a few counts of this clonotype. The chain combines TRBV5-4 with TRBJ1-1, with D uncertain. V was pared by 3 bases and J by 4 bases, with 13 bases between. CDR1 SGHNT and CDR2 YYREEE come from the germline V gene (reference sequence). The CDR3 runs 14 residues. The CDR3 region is CASSSAAGGTEAFF. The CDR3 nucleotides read TGTGCCAGCAGCTCGGCAGCGGGAGGCACTGAAGCTTTCTTT.

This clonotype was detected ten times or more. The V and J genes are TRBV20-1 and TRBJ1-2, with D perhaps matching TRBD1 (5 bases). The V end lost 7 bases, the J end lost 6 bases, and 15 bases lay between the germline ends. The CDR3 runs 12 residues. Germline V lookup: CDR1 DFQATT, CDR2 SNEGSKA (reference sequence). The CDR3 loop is CSGAMGRDGYTF. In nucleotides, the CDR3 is TGCAGTGGCGCCATGGGCAGGGATGGCTACACCTTC.

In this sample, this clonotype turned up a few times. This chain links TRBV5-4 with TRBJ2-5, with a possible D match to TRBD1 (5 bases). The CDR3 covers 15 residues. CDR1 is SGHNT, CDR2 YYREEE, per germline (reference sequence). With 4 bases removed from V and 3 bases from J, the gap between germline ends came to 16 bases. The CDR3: CASSPGNSIEETQYF. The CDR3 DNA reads TGTGCCAGCAGCCCAGGGAATTCGATTGAAGAGACCCAGTACTTC.

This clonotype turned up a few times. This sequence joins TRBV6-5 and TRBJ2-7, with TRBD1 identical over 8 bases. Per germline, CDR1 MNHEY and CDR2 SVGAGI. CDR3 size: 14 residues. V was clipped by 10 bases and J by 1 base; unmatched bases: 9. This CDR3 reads CATFRDRFSYEQYF. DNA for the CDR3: TGTGCCACCTTTCGGGACAGGTTTTCCTACGAGCAGTACTTC.

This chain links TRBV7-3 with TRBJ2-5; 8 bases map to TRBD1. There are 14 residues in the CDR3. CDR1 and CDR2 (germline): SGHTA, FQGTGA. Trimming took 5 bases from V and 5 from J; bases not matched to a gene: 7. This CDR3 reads CASSADRGFETQYF. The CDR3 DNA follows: TGTGCCAGCAGCGCTGACAGGGGTTTTGAGACCCAGTACTTC.